These T cell receptor beta chains were read from a single sample in a study of cytomegalovirus exposure and HLA in healthy donors. Repertoires were generated with immunoSEQ multiplex PCR, while TCRdb's copy carries only in-frame clones and drops some. Found here are fewer than 200,000 clones, about 79% of them singletons; the top ten hold 6.3%. Material for sequencing was PBMCs. The source of these receptors is a man aged 40-55 years in good health and CMV-seropositive. CDR3s include the opening cysteine and the closing phenylalanine or tryptophan. D genes are given only for firm matches. The size of a clone is reported for some rows only, either as once, few or many, or as a class for expanded clones.

d_call	v_call	j_call	clone_size	cdr3_nt	cdr3_aa
.	TRBV25-1	TRBJ2-2	.	TGTGCCAGCAGAGGACAGTCCACCGGGGAGCTGTTTTTT	CASRGQSTGELFF
.	TRBV19	TRBJ1-4	.	TGTGCCAGTAGCGGCGGGACGCTTGGGAAAAAACTGTTTTTT	CASSGGTLGKKLFF
TRBD2	TRBV11-3	TRBJ2-6	.	TGTGCCAGCACCAGGGAGTTAGGGAGGGCTGCAGGGGCCAACGTCCTGACTTTC	CASTRELGRAAGANVLTF
.	TRBV10-3	TRBJ2-1	.	TGTGCCATCAGTCCGCCCACAAATGAGCAGTTCTTC	CAISPPTNEQFF
.	TRBV5-8	TRBJ1-1	.	TGTGCCAGCAGTCGAGACACTCGAGGGACTGAAGCTTTCTTT	CASSRDTRGTEAFF
.	TRBV5-1	TRBJ2-7	.	TGCGCCAGCAGCTCGGGACACGATACCTCCTACGAGCAGTACTTC	CASSSGHDTSYEQYF
TRBD1	TRBV7-9	TRBJ1-2	.	TGTGCCAGCAGCCCCGATGGACAGGGTTATGGCTACACCTTC	CASSPDGQGYGYTF
TRBD1	TRBV2	TRBJ1-1	.	TGTGCCAGCAGTTGGGACAGGGGAGGCACTGAAGCTTTCTTT	CASSWDRGGTEAFF
.	TRBV25-1	TRBJ1-4	.	TGTGCCAGCAGGCGGGCCTCAAATGAAAAACTGTTTTTT	CASRRASNEKLFF
.	TRBV7-9	TRBJ2-5	.	TGTGCCAGCAGCTTCCGCGGGAGAGGGGGAGAGACCCAGTACTTC	CASSFRGRGGETQYF
TRBD2	TRBV6-5	TRBJ2-3	.	TGTGCCAGCAGTTCCCCTAGCGGGACGGGCACAGATACGCAGTATTTT	CASSSPSGTGTDTQYF
TRBD1	TRBV30	TRBJ1-2	.	TGTGCCTGGAGGGACAGGGGCCCCTTCTATGGCTACACCTTC	CAWRDRGPFYGYTF
TRBD2	TRBV5-1	TRBJ2-1	.	TGCGCCAGCAGCTCGACTAGCGGGATCTGGGATGAGCAGTTCTTC	CASSSTSGIWDEQFF
.	TRBV7-3	TRBJ2-5	.	TGTGCCAGCAGCTTAACGGGGGGGGCCGGAGAGACCCAGTACTTC	CASSLTGGAGETQYF
TRBD2	TRBV15	TRBJ2-5	.	TGTGCCACCAGCAGAGACCTCGTCGGGCTAGCGGGGTGGGGAGGTAAGGAGACCCAGTACTTC	CATSRDLVGLAGWGGKETQYF
.	TRBV4-1	TRBJ2-4	.	TGCGCCAGCAGCCTCCCAGGTGGTACGGCCAAAAACAGTCAGTACTTC	CASSLPGGTAKNSQYF
.	TRBV21-1	TRBJ2-1	.	TGTGCCAGCAGCAACGGGACAGTCTCTCATGAGCAGTTCTTC	CASSNGTVSHEQFF
TRBD1	TRBV5-1	TRBJ2-4	.	TGCGCCAGCAGCTTGGGGGGGACAGGAGAGGGCAGTCAGTACTTC	CASSLGGTGEGSQYF
.	TRBV5-1	TRBJ2-1	once	TGCGCCAGCAGCTTGGTAGGAGCCCAATACAATGAGCAGTTCTTC	CASSLVGAQYNEQFF
.	TRBV29-1	TRBJ1-1	.	TGCAGCGCCACCAGGGGAGGGGCTAACACTGAAGCTTTCTTT	CSATRGGANTEAFF
.	TRBV7-2	TRBJ2-1	.	TGTGCCAGCAGCTTAGCGTCGAGCGAAATTTCCTACAATGAGCAGTTCTTC	CASSLASSEISYNEQFF
TRBD2	TRBV7-9	TRBJ2-1	.	TGTGCCAGCAGCCTTACGAGAGGACTAGCGGGAGCCCACAATGAGCAGTTCTTC	CASSLTRGLAGAHNEQFF
.	TRBV19	TRBJ2-1	few	TGTGCCAGTAGTATTGGTTCCGGCGGGATCAGCAATGAGCAGTTCTTC	CASSIGSGGISNEQFF
.	TRBV7-3	TRBJ2-1	once	TGTGCCAGCAGCGAGGGCAAGAGCTCCTACAATGAGCAGTTCTTC	CASSEGKSSYNEQFF
TRBD1	TRBV5-1	TRBJ1-4	.	TGCGCCAGCAGCCTAACAGGGGCAACTAATGAAAAACTGTTTTTT	CASSLTGATNEKLFF
.	TRBV27	TRBJ2-7	.	TGTGCCAGCAGGCGGTTGAACCGGGATCCTCTCTACGAGCAGTACTTC	CASRRLNRDPLYEQYF
.	TRBV11-3	TRBJ2-2	.	TGTGCCAGCAGCTTAGATACCCGCTCGCGCGGGGAGCTGTTTTTT	CASSLDTRSRGELFF
.	TRBV11-3	TRBJ1-1	.	TGTGCCAGCAGCTTGGGGGGGGCGGTTACTGAAGCTTTCTTT	CASSLGGAVTEAFF
TRBD2	TRBV11-3	TRBJ2-5	.	TGTGCCAGCAGCTTTGGCGGGAGCTTGGGAGAGACCCAGTACTTC	CASSFGGSLGETQYF
TRBD2	TRBV29-1	TRBJ2-7	.	TGCAGCGTTGTTCCCCCGGCGGGAGTGGGTGAGCAGTACTTC	CSVVPPAGVGEQYF
TRBD2	TRBV25-1	TRBJ2-1	.	TGTGCCAGCAGTGAATACAGCGGGAGGGGACACAATGAGCAGTTCTTC	CASSEYSGRGHNEQFF
.	TRBV18	TRBJ2-1	once	TGTGCCAGCTCAGCGGGACGTTTAAGCTCGTCTAATGAGCAGTTCTTC	CASSAGRLSSSNEQFF
.	TRBV6-5	TRBJ1-1	.	TGTGCCAGCAGTTACGCAGCTAGGTTGAACACTGAAGCTTTCTTT	CASSYAARLNTEAFF
.	TRBV18	TRBJ1-5	once	TGTGCCAGCTCAAGCTCGGGGGGAGGCCAGCCCCAGCATTTT	CASSSSGGGQPQHF
.	TRBV19	TRBJ2-5	.	TGTGCCAGTAGTATTCGGTTGTTGACTTCTGAGACCCAGTACTTC	CASSIRLLTSETQYF
TRBD1	TRBV18	TRBJ1-2	.	TGTGCCAGCTCACCAGGGACAGGGGTCTGGTATGGCTACACCTTC	CASSPGTGVWYGYTF
.	TRBV18	TRBJ2-1	.	TGTGCCAGCTCACCAGGGTACGTGGGAGACAATGAGCAGTTCTTC	CASSPGYVGDNEQFF
TRBD1	TRBV6-5	TRBJ1-1	.	TGTGCCAGCCGGACAGGGCCGGGGAGGGAAGCTTTCTTT	CASRTGPGREAFF
TRBD1	TRBV7-9	TRBJ1-1	.	TGTGCCAGCAGCTTGCTCCAGGGGGCAGGTGAAGCTTTCTTT	CASSLLQGAGEAFF
TRBD1	TRBV19	TRBJ1-1	once	TGTGCCAGTAGTCCCGGGGACAGGGGCTACCGGTGGGACACTGAAGCTTTCTTT	CASSPGDRGYRWDTEAFF
TRBD1	TRBV4-1	TRBJ1-2	.	TGCGCCAGCAGCCTCCGGGACAGAGAACACTATGGCTACACCTTC	CASSLRDREHYGYTF
.	TRBV30	TRBJ1-6	few	TGTGCCTGGAGGCTTCAGCGACTGATTAATTCACCCCTCCACTTT	CAWRLQRLINSPLHF
TRBD1	TRBV5-4	TRBJ1-1	.	TGTGCCAGCAGCTTGGGACAGGGGGGTGGCACTGAAGCTTTCTTT	CASSLGQGGGTEAFF
TRBD2	TRBV19	TRBJ2-1	.	TGTGCCAGTACCCCCATCTTTACGGGGGGAAACAATGAGCAGTTCTTC	CASTPIFTGGNNEQFF
.	TRBV10-3	TRBJ1-1	.	TGTGCCATCAGTGAGTCCTCGGGGGGGGATGGTGAAGCTTTCTTT	CAISESSGGDGEAFF
.	TRBV4-1	TRBJ1-5	once	TGCGCCAGCAGCCAAGATCGGCGGACACCCAATCAGCCCCAGCATTTT	CASSQDRRTPNQPQHF
TRBD1	TRBV10-1	TRBJ2-3	few	TGCGCCAGCAGTAACGCCGGGACAGGCTATCTCACACGGCCAGATACGCAGTATTTT	CASSNAGTGYLTRPDTQYF
.	TRBV18	TRBJ1-2	once	TGTGCCAGCTCAGCCTGGACAGATCCTTCCAACAACTATGGCTACACCTTC	CASSAWTDPSNNYGYTF
TRBD1	TRBV19	TRBJ1-2	few	TGTGCCAGTACCCCTGGACAGGGGTTACATGGCTACACCTTC	CASTPGQGLHGYTF
TRBD2	TRBV13	TRBJ2-1	.	TGTGCCAGCAGCTTACGGGACTACCTAAACAATGAGCAGTTCTTC	CASSLRDYLNNEQFF
.	TRBV7-7	TRBJ2-1	.	TGTGCTAGCAGCTCTAGAGCGGGTAGCGATGAGCAGTTCTTC	CASSSRAGSDEQFF
TRBD1	TRBV6-5	TRBJ1-2	.	TGTGCCAGCAGTGAGGGACAGGGAACCTATGGCTACACCTTC	CASSEGQGTYGYTF
TRBD2	TRBV11-3	TRBJ2-1	few	TGTGCCAGTGCTATGCGGGGGAATGAGCAGTTCTTC	CASAMRGNEQFF
TRBD2	TRBV27	TRBJ2-1	.	TGTGCCAGCAGCGGACTAGCGGGAGGGCACCCCTTGAGCTCCTACAATGAGCAGTTCTTC	CASSGLAGGHPLSSYNEQFF
.	TRBV7-3	TRBJ2-1	.	TGTGCCAGCAGCCGCCACGGGGGCTACAATGAGCAGTTCTTC	CASSRHGGYNEQFF
.	TRBV5-1	TRBJ2-5	few	TGCGCCAGCAGCGACCCGAAAGAGGAGGGGGAGACCCAGTACTTC	CASSDPKEEGETQYF
TRBD2	TRBV5-1	TRBJ2-1	.	TGCGCCAGCAGACTAGCGGAAGGTTTACAATATGAGCAGTTCTTC	CASRLAEGLQYEQFF